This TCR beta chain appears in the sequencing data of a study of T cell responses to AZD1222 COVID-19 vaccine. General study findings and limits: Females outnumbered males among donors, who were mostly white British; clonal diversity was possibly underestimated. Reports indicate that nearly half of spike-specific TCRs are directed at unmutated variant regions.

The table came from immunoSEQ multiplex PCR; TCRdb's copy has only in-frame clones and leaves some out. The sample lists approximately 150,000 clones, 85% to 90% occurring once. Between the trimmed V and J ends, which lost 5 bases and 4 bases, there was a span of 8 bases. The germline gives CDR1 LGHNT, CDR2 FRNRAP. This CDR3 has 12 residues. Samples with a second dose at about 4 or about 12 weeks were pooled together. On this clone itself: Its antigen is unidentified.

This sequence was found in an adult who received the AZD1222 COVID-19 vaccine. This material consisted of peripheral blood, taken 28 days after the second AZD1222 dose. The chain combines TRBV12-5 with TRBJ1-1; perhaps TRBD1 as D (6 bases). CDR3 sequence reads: CASGLTGTEAFF. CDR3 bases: TGTGCTAGTGGTCTGACAGGCACTGAAGCTTTCTTT.